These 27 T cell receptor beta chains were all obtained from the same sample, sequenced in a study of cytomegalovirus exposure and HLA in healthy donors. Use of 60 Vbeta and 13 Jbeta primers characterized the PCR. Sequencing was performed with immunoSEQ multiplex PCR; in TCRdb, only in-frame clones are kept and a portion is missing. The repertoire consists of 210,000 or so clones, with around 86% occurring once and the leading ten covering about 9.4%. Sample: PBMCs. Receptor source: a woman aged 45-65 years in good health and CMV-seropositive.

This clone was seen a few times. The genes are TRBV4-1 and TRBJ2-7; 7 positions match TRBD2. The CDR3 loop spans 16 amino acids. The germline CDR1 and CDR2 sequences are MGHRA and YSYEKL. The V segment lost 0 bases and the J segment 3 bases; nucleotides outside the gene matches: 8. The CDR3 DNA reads TGCGCCAGCAGCCAAGAGGTACGGGGGGTAATCTACGAGCAGTACTTC. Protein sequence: CASSQEVRGVIYEQYF.

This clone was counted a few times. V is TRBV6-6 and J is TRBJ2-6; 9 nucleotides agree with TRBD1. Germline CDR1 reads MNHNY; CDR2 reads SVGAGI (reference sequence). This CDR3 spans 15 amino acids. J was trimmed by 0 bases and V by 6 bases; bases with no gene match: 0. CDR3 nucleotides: TGTGCCAGCAGGACAGGGGGCTCTGGGGCCAACGTCCTGACTTTC. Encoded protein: CASRTGGSGANVLTF.

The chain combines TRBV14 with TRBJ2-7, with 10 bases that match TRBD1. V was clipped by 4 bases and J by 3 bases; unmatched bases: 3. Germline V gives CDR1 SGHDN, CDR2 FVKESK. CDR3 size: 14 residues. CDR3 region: CASSLRDRGYEQYF. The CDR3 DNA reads TGTGCCAGCAGCCTCCGGGACAGGGGCTACGAGCAGTACTTC.

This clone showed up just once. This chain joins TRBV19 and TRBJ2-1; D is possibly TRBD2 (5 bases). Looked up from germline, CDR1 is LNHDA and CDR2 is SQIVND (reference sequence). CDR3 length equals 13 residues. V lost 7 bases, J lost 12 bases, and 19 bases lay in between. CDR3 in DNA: TGTGCCAGTACCCCCCGGGCAAACAGCGGGCAGTTCTTC. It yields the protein CASTPRANSGQFF. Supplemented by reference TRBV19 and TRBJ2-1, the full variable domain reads DGGITQSPKYLFRKEGQNVTLSCEQNLNHDAMYWYRQDPGQGLRLIYYSQIVNDFQKGDIAEGYSVSREKKESFPLTVTSAQKNPTAFYLCASTPRANSGQFFGPGTRLTVL.

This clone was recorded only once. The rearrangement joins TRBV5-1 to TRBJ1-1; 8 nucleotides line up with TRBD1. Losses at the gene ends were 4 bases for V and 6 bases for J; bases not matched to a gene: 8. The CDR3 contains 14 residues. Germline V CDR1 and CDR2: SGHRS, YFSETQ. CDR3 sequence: CASSGKTGVAEAFF. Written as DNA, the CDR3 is TGCGCCAGCAGCGGGAAGACAGGGGTGGCTGAAGCTTTCTTT.

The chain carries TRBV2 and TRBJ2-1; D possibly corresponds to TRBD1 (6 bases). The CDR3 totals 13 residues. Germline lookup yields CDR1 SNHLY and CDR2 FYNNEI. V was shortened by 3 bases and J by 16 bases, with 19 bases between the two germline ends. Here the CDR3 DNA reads TGTGCCAGCAGTGATACAGGGAGACACCTGGATTTCTTC. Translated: CASSDTGRHLDFF. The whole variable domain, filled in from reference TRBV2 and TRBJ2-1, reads EPEVTQTPSHQVTQMGQEVILRCVPISNHLYFYWYRQILGQKVEFLVSFYNNEISEKSEIFDDQFSVERPDGSNFTLKIRSTKLEDSAMYFCASSDTGRHLDFFGPGTRLTVL.

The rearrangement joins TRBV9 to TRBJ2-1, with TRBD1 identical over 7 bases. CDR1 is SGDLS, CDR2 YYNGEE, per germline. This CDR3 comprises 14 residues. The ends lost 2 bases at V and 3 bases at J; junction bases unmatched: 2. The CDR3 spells CASSVNRGYNEQFF. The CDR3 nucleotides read TGTGCCAGCAGCGTGAACAGGGGCTACAATGAGCAGTTCTTC.

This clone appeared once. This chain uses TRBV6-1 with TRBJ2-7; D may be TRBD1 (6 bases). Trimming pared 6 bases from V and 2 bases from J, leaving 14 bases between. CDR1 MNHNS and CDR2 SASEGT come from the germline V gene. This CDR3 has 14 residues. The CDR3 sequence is CASSIRDTPYEQYF. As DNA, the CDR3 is TGTGCCAGCAGCATCCGGGACACCCCCTACGAGCAGTACTTC.

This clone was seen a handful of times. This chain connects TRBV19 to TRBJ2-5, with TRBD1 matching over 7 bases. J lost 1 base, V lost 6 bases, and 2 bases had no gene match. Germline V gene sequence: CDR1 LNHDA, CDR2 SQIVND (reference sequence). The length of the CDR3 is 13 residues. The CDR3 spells CASRRTGQETQYF. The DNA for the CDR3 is TGTGCCAGTAGACGGACAGGCCAAGAGACCCAGTACTTC.

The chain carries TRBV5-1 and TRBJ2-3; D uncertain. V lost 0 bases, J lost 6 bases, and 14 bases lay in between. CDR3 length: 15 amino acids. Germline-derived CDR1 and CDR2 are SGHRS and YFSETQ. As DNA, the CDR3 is TGCGCCAGCAGCTTGGCTCCCCTACCGTCGGATACGCAGTATTTT. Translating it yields CASSLAPLPSDTQYF.

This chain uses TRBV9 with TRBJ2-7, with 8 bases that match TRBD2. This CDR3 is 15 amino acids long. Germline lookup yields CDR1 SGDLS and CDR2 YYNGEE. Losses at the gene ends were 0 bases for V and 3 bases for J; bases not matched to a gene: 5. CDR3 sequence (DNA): TGTGCCAGCAGCGTAGCGGGGGGGGGCGTCTACGAGCAGTACTTC. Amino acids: CASSVAGGGVYEQYF.

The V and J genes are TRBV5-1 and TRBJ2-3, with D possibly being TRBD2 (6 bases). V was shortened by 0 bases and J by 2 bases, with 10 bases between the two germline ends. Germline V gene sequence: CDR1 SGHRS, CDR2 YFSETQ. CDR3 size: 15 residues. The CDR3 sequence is CASSLVVGLTDTQYF. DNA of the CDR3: TGCGCCAGCAGCTTGGTGGTGGGACTCACAGATACGCAGTATTTT. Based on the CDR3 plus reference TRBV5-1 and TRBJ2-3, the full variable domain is KAGVTQTPRYLIKTRGQQVTLSCSPISGHRSVSWYQQTPGQGLQFLFEYFSETQRNKGNFPGRFSGRQFSNSRSEMNVSTLELGDSALYLCASSLVVGLTDTQYFGPGTRLTVL.

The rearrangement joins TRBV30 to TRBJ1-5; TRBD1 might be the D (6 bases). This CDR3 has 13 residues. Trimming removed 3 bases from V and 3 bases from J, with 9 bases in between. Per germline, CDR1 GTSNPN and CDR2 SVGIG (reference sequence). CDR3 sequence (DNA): TGTGCCTGGAGCGGGGACACCAATCAGCCCCAGCATTTT. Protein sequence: CAWSGDTNQPQHF.

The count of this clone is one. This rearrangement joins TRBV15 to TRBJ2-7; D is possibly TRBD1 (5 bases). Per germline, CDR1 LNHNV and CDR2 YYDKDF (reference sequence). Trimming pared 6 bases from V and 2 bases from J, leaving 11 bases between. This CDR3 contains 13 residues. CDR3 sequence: CATSVGRTYEQYF. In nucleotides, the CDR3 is TGTGCCACCAGTGTGGGGCGCACCTACGAGCAGTACTTC.

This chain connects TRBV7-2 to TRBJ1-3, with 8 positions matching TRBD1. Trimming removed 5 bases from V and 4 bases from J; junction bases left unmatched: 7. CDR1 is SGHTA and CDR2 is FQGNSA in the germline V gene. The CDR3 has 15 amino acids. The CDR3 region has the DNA TGTGCCAGCAGCATGACCGGGACAGGAGGAAACACCATATATTTT. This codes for CASSMTGTGGNTIYF.

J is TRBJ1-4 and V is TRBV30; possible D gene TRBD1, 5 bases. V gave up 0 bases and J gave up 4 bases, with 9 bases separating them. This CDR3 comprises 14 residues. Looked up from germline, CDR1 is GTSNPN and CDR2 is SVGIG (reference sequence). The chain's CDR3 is CAWSVKGVNEKLFF. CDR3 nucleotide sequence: TGTGCCTGGAGTGTAAAAGGGGTTAATGAAAAACTGTTTTTT.

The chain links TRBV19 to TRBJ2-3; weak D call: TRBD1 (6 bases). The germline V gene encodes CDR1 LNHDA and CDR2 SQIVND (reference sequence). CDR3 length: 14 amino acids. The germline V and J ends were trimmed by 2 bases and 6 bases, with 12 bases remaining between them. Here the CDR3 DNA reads TGTGCCAGTAGTATAATGGCAGGGGTGGATACGCAGTATTTT. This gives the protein CASSIMAGVDTQYF.

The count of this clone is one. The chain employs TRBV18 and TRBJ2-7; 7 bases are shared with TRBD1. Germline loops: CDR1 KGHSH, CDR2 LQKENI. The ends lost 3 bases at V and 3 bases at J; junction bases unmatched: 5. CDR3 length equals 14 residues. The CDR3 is CASSPGQVLYEQYF. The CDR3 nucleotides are TGTGCCAGCTCACCCGGACAGGTCCTCTACGAGCAGTACTTC.

In DNA form, the CDR3 reads TGCGCCAGCAGCCCACACAGGCTTAGCAATCAGCCCCAGCATTTT. It is translated as CASSPHRLSNQPQHF. This chain uses TRBV4-1 with TRBJ1-5; possibly TRBD1 for D (5 bases). Trimming stripped 4 bases from V and 0 bases from J, with 10 bases between. This CDR3 has 15 amino acids. Germline V gene sequence: CDR1 MGHRA, CDR2 YSYEKL.

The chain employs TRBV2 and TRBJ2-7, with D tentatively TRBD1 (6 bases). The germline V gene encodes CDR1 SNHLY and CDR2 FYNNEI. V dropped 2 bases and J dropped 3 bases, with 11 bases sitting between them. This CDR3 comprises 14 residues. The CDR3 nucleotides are TGTGCCAGCAGTGAAATCCCAGGGGACTACGAGCAGTACTTC. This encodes CASSEIPGDYEQYF.

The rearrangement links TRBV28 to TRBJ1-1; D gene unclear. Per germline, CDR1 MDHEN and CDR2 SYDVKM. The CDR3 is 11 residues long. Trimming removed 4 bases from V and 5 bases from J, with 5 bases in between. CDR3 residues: CASSWRTEAFF. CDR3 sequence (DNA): TGTGCCAGCAGTTGGCGGACTGAAGCTTTCTTT.

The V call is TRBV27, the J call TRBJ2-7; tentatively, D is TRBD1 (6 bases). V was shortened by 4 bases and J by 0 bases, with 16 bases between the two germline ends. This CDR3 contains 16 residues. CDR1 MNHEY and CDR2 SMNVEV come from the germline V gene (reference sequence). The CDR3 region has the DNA TGTGCCAGCAGTTACCTCCAGATAGGGGGCTCCTACGAGCAGTACTTC. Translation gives CASSYLQIGGSYEQYF.

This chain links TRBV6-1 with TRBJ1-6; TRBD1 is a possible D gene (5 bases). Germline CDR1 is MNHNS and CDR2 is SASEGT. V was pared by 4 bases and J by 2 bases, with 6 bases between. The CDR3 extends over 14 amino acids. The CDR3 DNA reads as TGTGCCAGCAGTGCAGGGCCCTATAATTCACCCCTCCACTTT. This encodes CASSAGPYNSPLHF.

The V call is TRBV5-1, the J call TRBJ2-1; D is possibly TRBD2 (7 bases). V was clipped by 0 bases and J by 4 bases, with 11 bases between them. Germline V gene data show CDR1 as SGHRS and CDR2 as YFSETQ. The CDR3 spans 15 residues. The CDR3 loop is CASSLAGEGYNEQFF. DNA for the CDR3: TGCGCCAGCAGCTTGGCAGGGGAGGGGTACAATGAGCAGTTCTTC.

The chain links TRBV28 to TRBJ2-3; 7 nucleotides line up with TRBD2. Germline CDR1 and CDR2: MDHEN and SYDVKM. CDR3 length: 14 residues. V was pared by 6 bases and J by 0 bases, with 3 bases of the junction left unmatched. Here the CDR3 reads CASSRGVSTDTQYF. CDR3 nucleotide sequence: TGTGCCAGCAGCCGGGGGGTAAGCACAGATACGCAGTATTTT.

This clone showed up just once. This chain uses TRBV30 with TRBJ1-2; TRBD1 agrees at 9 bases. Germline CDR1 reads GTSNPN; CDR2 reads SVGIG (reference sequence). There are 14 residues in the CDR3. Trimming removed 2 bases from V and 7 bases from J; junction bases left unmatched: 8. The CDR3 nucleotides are TGTGCCTGGAGTCCCCTATGGACAGGGGCTGGCTACACCTTC. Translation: CAWSPLWTGAGYTF.

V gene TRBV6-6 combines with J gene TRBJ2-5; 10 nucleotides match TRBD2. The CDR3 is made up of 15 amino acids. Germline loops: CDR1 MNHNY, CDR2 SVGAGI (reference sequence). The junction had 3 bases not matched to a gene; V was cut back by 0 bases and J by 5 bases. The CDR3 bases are TGTGCCAGCAGTTACTCGGGGACTAGCGCCGAGACCCAGTACTTC. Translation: CASSYSGTSAETQYF.